This record covers a single T cell receptor (beta chain). V dropped 3 bases and J dropped 8; count of bases not matched to a gene: 8. Germline V gene lookup returns CDR1 SGDLS and CDR2 YYNGEE. This CDR3 region has 16 residues. These data come from a study of blood T cell repertoires in COVID-19. Study at large: Collection of acute and convalescent COVID-19 samples took place in the United States, Italy and Spain. In each case, the material was cDNA or gDNA derived from T cells, B-cell-depleted T cells, or PBMCs.

In the original analysis: Quantification of nucleated cells was approximated via reference gene primer amplification. TCRdb keeps only in-frame clones here, not all; method: immunoSEQ multiplex PCR. Clonal size and the V and J genes are those of that table, whereas D and trimming came from the DNA. Counted here are more than 95,000 clones, roughly 90% occurring once; the ten biggest clones make up 3.5%. The chain uses TRBV9 and TRBJ2-1; TRBD2 agrees at 13 bases. The receptor was isolated from a woman aged 55-69 years with acute or convalescent COVID-19. Input material: peripheral blood. The CDR3 region has the DNA TGTGCCAGCAGCGGAGGACTAGCGGGAGCTTCGGATGAGCAGTTCTTC. It specifies CASSGGLAGASDEQFF.